A single sample is the source of the 17 T cell receptor beta chains below, sequenced in a study of identical twins. From the 5' RACE reads, TCRdb called clonotypes with MiXCR, one entry per CDR3 protein. The table lists approximately 140,000 distinct CDR3 sequences, roughly 3.3% of them singletons. Material for sequencing was memory T cells sorted from blood. The origin of the receptors is a man between 18 and 35 years old in good health.

This clonotype was recorded many times. V is TRBV5-1 and J is TRBJ2-5; D perhaps matches TRBD1 (6 bases). The CDR3 is 14 residues long. The germline CDR1 and CDR2 sequences are SGHRS and YFSETQ. V was pared by 0 bases and J by 4 bases, with 10 bases between. This chain's CDR3 is CASSLARGGETQYF. The CDR3 bases are TGCGCCAGCAGCTTGGCCAGGGGTGGAGAGACCCAGTACTTC.

This clonotype was observed many times. V usage is TRBV20-1 and J usage is TRBJ1-1; a possible D gene is TRBD1 (5 bases). Looked up from germline, CDR1 is DFQATT and CDR2 is SNEGSKA (reference sequence). Trimming left V 3 bases short and J 0 bases short, with 17 bases between. This CDR3 is built from 16 residues. The CDR3 is CSARVPGAVMNTEAFF. The CDR3 nucleotides read TGCAGTGCTAGGGTTCCCGGGGCCGTAATGAACACTGAAGCTTTCTTT.

This clonotype showed up many times. V and J are TRBV6-5 and TRBJ1-1, with 7 nucleotides matching TRBD1. CDR3 size: 16 residues. Germline V gene lookup returns CDR1 MNHEY and CDR2 SVGAGI. V shed 0 bases, J shed 4 bases, and the junction held 8 bases outside the gene matches. This CDR3 is CASSYSTGWRGTEAFF. CDR3 nucleotide sequence: TGTGCCAGCAGTTACTCGACAGGGTGGCGCGGCACTGAAGCTTTCTTT.

This clonotype came up many times. The V and J genes are TRBV20-1 and TRBJ2-5; D is possibly TRBD1 or TRBD2 (5 bases each). The V end lost 5 bases, the J end lost 3 bases, and 13 bases lay between the germline ends. The V gene's germline CDR1 is DFQATT and CDR2 SNEGSKA (reference sequence). The CDR3 runs 13 residues. The CDR3 reads CSAFGTDEETQYF. Here the CDR3 DNA reads TGCAGTGCTTTCGGGACCGATGAAGAGACCCAGTACTTC.

In its sample, this clonotype was seen a few times. The chain is built from TRBV20-1 and TRBJ2-2, with a possible D match to TRBD2 (6 bases). Germline V lookup: CDR1 DFQATT, CDR2 SNEGSKA (reference sequence). Trimming cost V 3 bases and J 7 bases, with 12 bases left between them. The CDR3 consists of 13 residues. CDR3 in amino acids: CSASHPGDGELFF. In DNA form, the CDR3 reads TGCAGTGCTAGCCACCCGGGAGACGGGGAGCTGTTTTTT.

Only a few counts were recorded for this clonotype. This chain links TRBV6-1 with TRBJ1-5, with no clear D. The CDR3 is 19 amino acids. Germline V gene lookup returns CDR1 MNHNS and CDR2 SASEGT. Trimming left V 8 bases short and J 0 bases short, with 26 bases between. The DNA for the CDR3 is TGTGCCAGCCGTGGTTACTCGGACGTACGAGCCTTTAGCAATCAGCCCCAGCATTTT. Its protein product is CASRGYSDVRAFSNQPQHF.

This clonotype was observed many times. The chain has TRBV29-1 and TRBJ2-5; D is perhaps TRBD1 (5 bases). Trimming shortened V by 0 bases and J by 4 bases, and 9 bases separated the two germline ends. The CDR3 is made up of 13 amino acids. The germline V gene encodes CDR1 SQVTM and CDR2 ANQGSEA. The CDR3 sequence: CSVEDRRAETQYF. In DNA form, the CDR3 reads TGCAGCGTTGAAGATCGCAGGGCAGAGACCCAGTACTTC.

This clonotype was recorded many times. V is TRBV20-1 and J is TRBJ2-1; 14 bases match TRBD2. J gave up 9 bases and V 6 bases, and 7 bases lay outside the gene matches. The CDR3 totals 14 residues. Per the germline V gene, CDR1 is DFQATT and CDR2 is SNEGSKA (reference sequence). CDR3 sequence: CSASGLAGDGEQFF. In DNA, the CDR3 is TGCAGTGCGTCGGGACTAGCGGGAGACGGTGAGCAGTTCTTC.

The chain carries TRBV6-2 or TRBV6-3 and TRBJ1-2; the match to TRBD1 covers 8 bases. Unmatched junction bases numbered 7, after V lost 7 bases and J lost 3 bases. This CDR3 region has 14 residues. CDR1 is MNHEY, CDR2 SVGEGT, per germline. CDR3 DNA sequence: TGTGCCAGCATTCAACCGGGACAGGACTATGGCTACACCTTC. Amino acid sequence: CASIQPGQDYGYTF.

In its sample, this clonotype was seen many times. This chain joins TRBV7-6 and TRBJ2-7; D call uncertain. Per germline, CDR1 SGHVS and CDR2 FNYEAQ. The CDR3 sequence is 13 residues long. V was clipped by 5 bases and J by 3 bases, with 11 bases between them. This CDR3 reads CASSVGPDYEQYF. Written as DNA, the CDR3 is TGTGCCAGCAGCGTCGGCCCTGACTACGAGCAGTACTTC.

This clonotype was detected many times. The chain employs TRBV14 and TRBJ2-3, with unresolved D. CDR3 size: 14 residues. V lost 5 bases and J 0 bases, leaving 9 bases between the germline ends. CDR1 SGHDN and CDR2 FVKESK come from the germline V gene. The CDR3 DNA sequence: TGTGCCAGCAGCTATATGGGAAGCACAGATACGCAGTATTTT. It encodes CASSYMGSTDTQYF.

This clonotype has ten or more counts. This sequence joins TRBV10-1 and TRBJ2-3; tentative D call: TRBD1 (6 bases). The CDR3 is 13 amino acids. Deletions cut 3 bases from V and 7 bases from J, with 11 bases between. CDR1 and CDR2 from the germline V gene are WNHNN and SYGVQD (reference sequence). CDR3: CASSEHRENTQYF. The CDR3 region has the DNA TGCGCCAGCAGTGAACACAGGGAAAATACGCAGTATTTT.

This clonotype was observed many times. The V call is TRBV10-3, the J call TRBJ1-1; D unresolved. CDR1 is ENHRY and CDR2 is SYGVKD in the germline V gene. The CDR3 totals 13 residues. V lost 6 bases and J lost 4, with 12 bases in between. The CDR3 region is CAIRNSDGTEAFF. CDR3 in DNA: TGTGCCATCAGGAACTCCGACGGCACTGAAGCTTTCTTT.

This clonotype was counted ten times or more. The gene calls are TRBV5-1 and TRBJ2-1, with 9 bases matching TRBD2. V trimming: 5 bases; J trimming: 9 bases; junction bases outside the gene matches: 9. This CDR3 spans 14 amino acids. Germline V lookup: CDR1 SGHRS, CDR2 YFSETQ. The CDR3 loop is CASRVAGDFGEQFF. The CDR3, as DNA: TGCGCCAGCAGGGTAGCGGGAGATTTCGGTGAGCAGTTCTTC.

This clonotype was found many times. V gene TRBV29-1 combines with J gene TRBJ2-1; the match to TRBD2 covers 15 bases. V lost 7 bases, J lost 9 bases, and 7 bases stayed unmatched. The CDR3 runs to 14 residues. CDR1 and CDR2 (germline): SQVTM, ANQGSEA. The CDR3 region is CSAGLAGGTGEQFF. Written as DNA, the CDR3 is TGCAGCGCTGGACTAGCGGGAGGGACTGGTGAGCAGTTCTTC.

This clonotype was counted at least ten times. The rearrangement joins TRBV27 to TRBJ2-1, with a weak D call TRBD2 (5 bases). V lost 3 bases, J lost 9 bases, and 12 bases lay in between. Germline CDR1 and CDR2: MNHEY and SMNVEV (reference sequence). CDR3 length equals 13 residues. CDR3 sequence: CASSFPGGFEQFF. The CDR3 DNA is TGTGCCAGCAGTTTCCCTGGAGGATTTGAGCAGTTCTTC.

Ten or more counts support this clonotype. The chain recombines TRBV24-1 with TRBJ2-3; perhaps TRBD1 as D (6 bases). CDR1 is KGHDR, CDR2 SFDVKD, per germline. The length of the CDR3 is 15 residues. The ends were cut back, 3 bases at V and 0 bases at J, with 9 bases in the middle. CDR3 nucleotide sequence: TGTGCCACCAGTGATACAGGGTGGAGCACAGATACGCAGTATTTT. Amino acids: CATSDTGWSTDTQYF.